Shown below are 31 T cell receptor beta chains from a single sample sequenced in a study of CD8+ T cells in alopecia areata listed by TCRdb under 2018. Receptor amplification or capture employed the immunoSEQ multiplex PCR assay. For TCR sequencing, RNA was extracted from every sample and reverse transcribed into cDNA to serve as template. This immuneACCESS table, as held by TCRdb, lists in-frame sequences with V and J called but not all clones. Of the missing ones, under half trace to an unresolved V gene in checked studies; the others have no known cause. In this sample the table shows tens of thousands of clones, just over 70% of which occur a single time. The top ten clones comprise around 15% of the sample. Explained via the paper, the treatment or condition label denotes: oral pan-JAK inhibitor, 5-10 mg twice daily. Sequencing used CD8+ T cells sorted from blood, obtained between weeks 43 and 45, from a patient treated with tofacitinib. Source of these receptors: a human donor with alopecia areata.

This chain's CDR3 is CASRTPGQGEEVAKNIQYF. DNA for the CDR3: TGTGCCAGCAGGACACCGGGACAGGGGGAGGAGGTGGCCAAAAACATTCAGTACTTC. The chain couples TRBV2 to TRBJ2-4, with 11 nucleotides matching TRBD1. The CDR3 is 19 residues long. Looked up from germline, CDR1 is SNHLY and CDR2 is FYNNEI. V shed 6 bases and J 1 base; nucleotides not matched to a gene: 14.

This chain links TRBV30 with TRBJ2-7, with D hard to call. The ends were cut back, 2 bases at V and 0 bases at J, with 14 bases in the middle. This CDR3 is 15 amino acids long. Germline-derived CDR1 and CDR2 are GTSNPN and SVGIG (reference sequence). CDR3 region: CAWSIEAGTSYEQYF. CDR3 nucleotides: TGTGCCTGGAGTATTGAGGCCGGCACCTCCTACGAGCAGTACTTC.

Many counts were recorded for this clone. This chain joins TRBV5-5 and TRBJ1-4; D is ambiguous. Trimming left V 0 bases short and J 8 bases short, with 14 bases between. Germline CDR1 is SGHKS and CDR2 is YYEKEE (reference sequence). The CDR3 contains 15 residues. The CDR3 coding sequence is TGTGCCAGCAGCTTGGCTGGTCGGCCAGAGGAAAAACTGTTTTTT. Its protein is CASSLAGRPEEKLFF.

The chain uses TRBV2 and TRBJ2-7; TRBD1 matches 8 bases. This CDR3 contains 13 residues. The germline CDR1 and CDR2 sequences are SNHLY and FYNNEI. J was trimmed by 3 bases and V by 8 bases; bases with no gene match: 6. This chain's CDR3 is CASGGQGIYEQYF. In nucleotides, the CDR3 is TGTGCCAGCGGCGGACAGGGTATCTACGAGCAGTACTTC.

This sequence joins TRBV25-1 and TRBJ1-4, with no clear D. This CDR3 is built from 15 residues. The V end lost 1 base, the J end lost 6 bases, and 12 bases lay between the germline ends. Germline loops: CDR1 MGHDK, CDR2 SYGVNS. The CDR3 nucleotides read TGTGCCAGCAGTGAATTAAAGGGTTCGGATGAAAAACTGTTTTTT. Its translation is CASSELKGSDEKLFF.

The genes are TRBV5-6 and TRBJ2-5, with 9 positions matching TRBD1. V shed 1 base, J shed 5 bases, and the junction held 9 bases outside the gene matches. The CDR3 sequence is 16 residues long. Per the germline V gene, CDR1 is SGHDT and CDR2 is YYEEEE. The CDR3 bases are TGTGCCAGCAGCTTGAGAACAGGGGGCACGTTGGAGACCCAGTACTTC. Translating gives CASSLRTGGTLETQYF.

V and J are TRBV5-6 and TRBJ1-2; D is unresolved. With 0 bases removed from V and 6 bases from J, the gap between germline ends came to 12 bases. In germline, CDR1 is SGHDT, CDR2 YYEEEE. CDR3 length equals 14 residues. The CDR3 here is CASSLGGAGHGYTF. For the CDR3, the DNA is TGTGCCAGCAGCTTGGGGGGTGCAGGCCATGGCTACACCTTC.

The genes are TRBV7-3 and TRBJ1-1; a possible D gene is TRBD1 (6 bases). CDR3 length: 13 residues. The V and J ends lost 8 bases and 3 bases respectively, with 13 bases between them. Germline V lookup: CDR1 SGHTA, CDR2 FQGTGA. The CDR3 protein is CASGLTGYTEAFF. The DNA of the CDR3 is TGTGCCAGCGGCCTCACAGGGTACACTGAAGCTTTCTTT.

The chain links TRBV7-2 to TRBJ2-3, with D unclear. The V gene lost 1 base and the J gene lost 2 bases, with 13 bases spanning the gap. Per the germline V gene, CDR1 is SGHTA and CDR2 is FQGNSA. The CDR3 is 16 amino acids. The CDR3 is CASSLDWSAATDTQYF. Here the CDR3 DNA reads TGTGCCAGCAGCTTAGATTGGTCCGCTGCCACAGATACGCAGTATTTT. The full variable domain, its missing parts supplied by reference TRBV7-2 and TRBJ2-3, is GAGVSQSPSNKVTEKGKDVELRCDPISGHTALYWYRQSLGQGLEFLIYFQGNSAPDKSGLPSDRFSAERTGGSVSTLTIQRTQQEDSAVYLCASSLDWSAATDTQYFGPGTRLTVL.

This clone has more than one count but fewer than ten. The CDR3 spells CASSEGTGRSYEQYF. The DNA for the CDR3 is TGTGCCAGCAGTGAAGGGACAGGTCGCTCCTACGAGCAGTACTTC. The chain recombines TRBV2 with TRBJ2-7; 7 positions match TRBD1. V shed 1 base, J shed 0 bases, and the junction held 3 bases outside the gene matches. Germline CDR1 reads SNHLY; CDR2 reads FYNNEI. This CDR3 is built from 15 residues.

V usage is TRBV2 and J usage is TRBJ2-3; D not certain. CDR3 size: 12 residues. The V end was cut by 8 bases, the J end by 4 bases, with 10 bases between. The germline CDR1 and CDR2 sequences are SNHLY and FYNNEI. CDR3 nucleotide sequence: TGTGCCAGCGTGGCGTATTCAGATACGCAGTATTTT. It codes for CASVAYSDTQYF.

This chain uses TRBV9 with TRBJ2-3; 7 bases match TRBD2. The trim removed 4 bases at V and 4 bases at J, leaving 9 bases unmatched. Per the germline V gene, CDR1 is SGDLS and CDR2 is YYNGEE. This CDR3 is 15 amino acids long. DNA for the CDR3: TGTGCCAGCAGCCCTCTCGGGGGGTGGGCAGATACGCAGTATTTT. Its translation: CASSPLGGWADTQYF.

The rearrangement joins TRBV5-6 to TRBJ2-1; TRBD1 matches 8 bases. Germline V gene data show CDR1 as SGHDT and CDR2 as YYEEEE. This CDR3 is built from 14 residues. The V and J ends lost 2 bases and 8 bases, in that order; junction bases with no gene match: 6. CDR3 protein: CASSFGQGVYEQFF. DNA for the CDR3: TGTGCCAGCAGCTTCGGACAGGGTGTCTATGAGCAGTTCTTC.

CDR3 DNA sequence: TGTGCCAGCAGCTCACCGACTAGCGGACCCAACACCGGGGAGCTGTTTTTT. As protein: CASSSPTSGPNTGELFF. V gene TRBV7-6 combines with J gene TRBJ2-2, with 9 bases aligning to TRBD2. The V and J ends lost 4 bases and 2 bases, in that order; junction bases with no gene match: 8. Looked up from germline, CDR1 is SGHVS and CDR2 is FNYEAQ. The length of the CDR3 is 17 residues.

This clone occurred a few times. V is TRBV7-2 and J is TRBJ2-7; D is unresolved. The CDR3 length is 17 residues. CDR1 is SGHTA and CDR2 is FQGNSA in the germline V gene. With 1 base removed from V and 0 bases from J, the gap between germline ends came to 16 bases. CDR3 nucleotides: TGTGCCAGCAGCTTAGATGTTCGCCCACCGAGCTCCTACGAGCAGTACTTC. Residues: CASSLDVRPPSSYEQYF.

The chain is built from TRBV29-1 and TRBJ1-2, with 7 bases identical to TRBD1. The CDR3 length is 13 residues. CDR1 is SQVTM and CDR2 is ANQGSEA in the germline V gene. V dropped 2 bases and J dropped 6; count of bases not matched to a gene: 6. As DNA, the CDR3 is TGCAGCGTTGAACACGCAGGGGGGGATGGCTACACCTTC. Protein: CSVEHAGGDGYTF.

The chain recombines TRBV19 with TRBJ2-3; 7 nucleotides match TRBD1. Germline V CDR1 and CDR2: LNHDA, SQIVND (reference sequence). There are 16 residues in the CDR3. V gave up 7 bases and J gave up 0 bases; unmatched junction bases: 10. The CDR3: CASIPSGTASTDTQYF. CDR3 coding DNA: TGTGCCAGTATACCTTCCGGGACAGCTAGCACAGATACGCAGTATTTT.

This chain connects TRBV30 to TRBJ1-2; D perhaps matches TRBD1 (5 bases). The CDR3 is 12 amino acids. Per germline, CDR1 GTSNPN and CDR2 SVGIG (reference sequence). V gave up 3 bases and J gave up 2 bases, with 7 bases separating them. Here the CDR3 reads CAWRRQNYGYTF. In DNA, the CDR3 is TGTGCCTGGAGACGACAGAACTATGGCTACACCTTC. Full variable domain (rest looked up from reference TRBV30 and TRBJ1-2): SQTIHQWPATLVQPVGSPLSLECTVEGTSNPNLYWYRQAAGRGLQLLFYSVGIGQISSEVPQNLSASRPQDRQFILSSKKLLLSDSGFYLCAWRRQNYGYTFGSGTRLTVV.

This chain joins TRBV27 and TRBJ1-6; D is ambiguous. Germline V CDR1 and CDR2: MNHEY, SMNVEV (reference sequence). Trimming took 1 base from V and 8 from J, leaving 21 bases between them. This CDR3 has 18 residues. CDR3 loop: CASSLFGLAVGSDSPLHF. The CDR3 DNA sequence: TGTGCCAGCAGTTTATTCGGTCTTGCGGTGGGATCCGATTCACCCCTCCACTTT.

The chain is built from TRBV7-2 and TRBJ2-5, with D unresolved. There are 17 residues in the CDR3. Germline V gene sequence: CDR1 SGHTA, CDR2 FQGNSA. The ends were cut back, 3 bases at V and 1 base at J, with 18 bases in the middle. The CDR3 DNA sequence: TGTGCCAGCAGCTTGGTCCTCGACACACCCTTCCAAGAGACCCAGTACTTC. Its translation: CASSLVLDTPFQETQYF.

This clone was found a few times. CDR3 in amino acids: CASSTTGGNEQFF. CDR3 in DNA: TGTGCCAGTAGTACAACAGGGGGCAATGAGCAGTTCTTC. The genes are TRBV19 and TRBJ2-1; TRBD1 agrees at 8 bases. From germline, CDR1 is LNHDA and CDR2 SQIVND (reference sequence). This CDR3 has 13 residues. J was trimmed by 6 bases and V by 4 bases; bases with no gene match: 2.

This clone was counted between two and nine times. This chain connects TRBV29-1 to TRBJ2-7; 9 bases align to TRBD1. The V segment lost 6 bases and the J segment 5 bases; nucleotides outside the gene matches: 8. The CDR3 loop spans 13 amino acids. The germline V gene has CDR1 SQVTM and CDR2 ANQGSEA. This chain's CDR3 is CSVWTGEAHEQYF. Written as DNA, the CDR3 is TGCAGCGTCTGGACAGGGGAAGCCCACGAGCAGTACTTC.

The chain carries TRBV10-3 and TRBJ1-1; D gene unclear. Between the trimmed V and J ends, which lost 3 bases and 3 bases, there was a span of 14 bases. CDR3 length equals 15 residues. Germline V CDR1 and CDR2: ENHRY, SYGVKD. The CDR3 DNA is TGTGCCATCAGTGAAGGCCGGGAGATCGACACTGAAGCTTTCTTT. It yields the protein CAISEGREIDTEAFF.

This clone was detected once. The V call is TRBV10-2, the J call TRBJ2-5; D is possibly TRBD1 (6 bases). V lost 6 bases and J lost 5, with 13 bases in between. CDR1 and CDR2 (germline): WSHSY, SAAADI. The CDR3 is 13 amino acids. CDR3 protein: CASSSGVGETQYF. CDR3 coding DNA: TGCGCCAGCAGCTCAGGGGTTGGTGAGACCCAGTACTTC.

The J gene is TRBJ1-4, the V gene TRBV30; 8 nucleotides agree with TRBD1. CDR1 GTSNPN and CDR2 SVGIG come from the germline V gene (reference sequence). V gave up 6 bases and J gave up 5 bases; unmatched junction bases: 2. The CDR3 runs to 12 residues. This CDR3 reads CACDRGNEKLFF. DNA for the CDR3: TGTGCCTGTGACAGGGGAAATGAAAAACTGTTTTTT.

The rearrangement links TRBV29-1 to TRBJ1-1; no clear D gene. Germline loops: CDR1 SQVTM, CDR2 ANQGSEA. CDR3 size: 16 residues. The ends were cut back, 0 bases at V and 6 bases at J, with 20 bases in the middle. The CDR3 DNA is TGCAGCGTTGAAGATCCGGGCCTCGAAAGTTCCGCTGAAGCTTTCTTT. Translating gives CSVEDPGLESSAEAFF.

The chain uses TRBV30 and TRBJ1-1; the match to TRBD1 covers 7 bases. Germline V gene lookup returns CDR1 GTSNPN and CDR2 SVGIG (reference sequence). CDR3 size: 14 residues. Trimming at V came to 0 bases and at J to 4 bases, leaving 5 bases not matched to a gene. CDR3 sequence: CAWSVAQGSTEAFF. In DNA, the CDR3 is TGTGCCTGGAGTGTCGCACAGGGGAGCACTGAAGCTTTCTTT.

The chain carries TRBV5-8 and TRBJ2-1; D may be TRBD1 or TRBD2 (5 bases each). With 5 bases removed from V and 12 bases from J, the gap between germline ends came to 12 bases. Per germline, CDR1 SGHTS and CDR2 YDEGEE. The CDR3 runs to 11 residues. As DNA, the CDR3 is TGTGCCAGCAGACGGGACCCCCGGCAGTTCTTC. This translates into CASRRDPRQFF.

This chain connects TRBV9 to TRBJ1-5; possible D gene TRBD1, 5 bases. The V gene's germline CDR1 is SGDLS and CDR2 YYNGEE. The CDR3 sequence is 14 residues long. Trimming cost V 4 bases and J 5 bases, with 13 bases left between them. CDR3 coding DNA: TGTGCCAGCAGCCCGGGACTGACGGATCAGCCCCAGCATTTT. It encodes CASSPGLTDQPQHF.

The chain joins TRBV6-5 to TRBJ1-1, with D possibly TRBD1 on 5 matching bases. With 5 bases removed from V and 2 bases from J, the gap between germline ends came to 12 bases. The CDR3 runs to 14 residues. Germline V lookup: CDR1 MNHEY, CDR2 SVGAGI. The CDR3 DNA reads TGTGCCAGCAGTACAGGAGGCGGAAACACTGAAGCTTTCTTT. The encoded protein is CASSTGGGNTEAFF.

The chain employs TRBV9 and TRBJ1-5; possibly TRBD1 for D (6 bases). Germline V gene sequence: CDR1 SGDLS, CDR2 YYNGEE. V gave up 3 bases and J gave up 0 bases, with 10 bases separating them. The CDR3 has 15 amino acids. Here the CDR3 reads CASSDGQNSNQPQHF. CDR3 nucleotide sequence: TGTGCCAGCAGCGACGGACAGAATAGCAATCAGCCCCAGCATTTT. The full variable domain, its missing parts supplied by reference TRBV9 and TRBJ1-5, is DSGVTQTPKHLITATGQRVTLRCSPRSGDLSVYWYQQSLDQGLQFLIQYYNGEERAKGNILERFSAQQFPDLHSELNLSSLELGDSALYFCASSDGQNSNQPQHFGDGTRLSIL.